Each of the 29 T cell receptor beta chains below was sequenced from the same sample in a study of post-analysis software for immune sequencing data. Study-level results: Compared with controls, patients had more of five TRBV segments, including TRBV5-6, TRBV5-1 and TRBV20-1.

Their cognate antigens are unknown. Presence of unique molecular identifiers characterized the TCR beta cDNA libraries. TCRdb ran MiXCR on the PCR reads and lists one entry per CDR3 protein. The data contain more than 500,000 distinct CDR3 sequences, roughly 34% of them singletons. Sequenced input: blood. These receptors originate from a girl aged 2 to 17 with multiple sclerosis.

The table lists this clonotype with a few counts. The chain is built from TRBV5-6 and TRBJ2-4, with 8 nucleotides matching TRBD1. Germline V lookup: CDR1 SGHDT, CDR2 YYEEEE. The CDR3 extends over 17 amino acids. Unmatched junction bases numbered 12, after V lost 3 bases and J lost 4 bases. The CDR3 region has the DNA TGTGCCAGCAGCTCGATGGACCGGGGACAGGCGAAAAACATTCAGTACTTC. This codes for CASSSMDRGQAKNIQYF.

The V and J genes are TRBV11-3 and TRBJ2-7; 8 bases map to TRBD1. The V gene end was trimmed by 0 bases and the J gene end by 2 bases; junction bases not matched to a gene: 3. The germline gives CDR1 SGHNT, CDR2 YENEEA. The CDR3 totals 15 residues. CDR3 nucleotide sequence: TGTGCCAGCAGCTTAGACGACAGGGGTACCTACGAGCAGTACTTC. Translated: CASSLDDRGTYEQYF.

This clonotype showed up just once. No conserved phenylalanine or tryptophan ends this CDR3, so it is likely a read error. The chain recombines TRBV6-5 with TRBJ1-2, with D perhaps TRBD1 (5 bases). CDR3 size: 15 residues. Trimming removed 6 bases at V and 4 bases at J, with 18 bases between. Germline CDR1 and CDR2: MNHEY and SVGAGI. The CDR3 sequence is CASRPPLTAFYGYTV. The DNA for the CDR3 is TGTGCCAGCAGACCTCCCCTGACAGCTTTCTATGGCTACACCGTC.

This clonotype was observed a few times. This rearrangement joins TRBV12-3 or TRBV12-4 to TRBJ1-1, with TRBD1 matching over 7 bases. The CDR3 extends over 16 amino acids. Trimming removed 7 bases from V and 7 bases from J; junction bases left unmatched: 18. CDR3 sequence (DNA): TGTGCCAGCACTCAGGGTCCCCCCCGCACAGGGGATGAAGCTTTCTTT. As protein: CASTQGPPRTGDEAFF.

This clonotype was observed at least ten times. The rearrangement links TRBV20-1 to TRBJ2-1, with unresolved D. Germline CDR1 reads DFQATT; CDR2 reads SNEGSKA (reference sequence). V was pared by 4 bases and J by 5 bases, with 9 bases between. The CDR3 extends over 12 amino acids. CDR3 nucleotides: TGCAGTGCTAAGAAACCCAACAATGAGCAGTTCTTC. It codes for CSAKKPNNEQFF.

The chain couples TRBV12-3 or TRBV12-4 to TRBJ1-6, with TRBD1 identical over 10 bases. The CDR3 covers 18 residues. Germline trimming cut 6 bases from V and 0 bases from J; bases unmatched to any gene: 8. This chain's CDR3 is CASRLRGQGSSYNSPLHF. CDR3 coding DNA: TGTGCCAGCAGGTTAAGGGGACAGGGGAGCTCCTATAATTCACCCCTCCACTTT.

There are a few counts of this clonotype. V gene TRBV5-8 combines with J gene TRBJ2-7; 7 nucleotides match TRBD1. V was pared by 4 bases and J by 3 bases, with 10 bases of the junction left unmatched. This CDR3 has 15 amino acids. Germline V CDR1 and CDR2: SGHTS, YDEGEE. The CDR3 spells CASSPGTELVYEQYF. CDR3 DNA: TGTGCCAGCAGCCCAGGGACAGAGTTAGTCTACGAGCAGTACTTC.

Of note for this clonotype: Just one base apart from a much larger clone, this may be a read error. The V call is TRBV5-6, the J call TRBJ2-1, with 9 bases that match TRBD1. Looked up from germline, CDR1 is SGHDT and CDR2 is YYEEEE. Losses at the gene ends were 4 bases for V and 7 bases for J; bases not matched to a gene: 9. CDR3 length equals 15 residues. The CDR3 bases are TGTGCCAGCAGCCGCCGTGGGACAGGGAGAAATGAGCAGTTCTTC. Translating it yields CASSRRGTGRNEQFF.

There are a few counts of this clonotype. V usage is TRBV27 and J usage is TRBJ2-1; no definite D call. Germline CDR1 and CDR2: MNHEY and SMNVEV (reference sequence). Trimming removed 0 bases from V and 8 bases from J, with 8 bases in between. This CDR3 region has 13 residues. CDR3 in DNA: TGTGCCAGCAGTTTATCTCTAGAGTATGAGCAGTTCTTC. Residues: CASSLSLEYEQFF.

The rearrangement joins TRBV2 to TRBJ1-5, with 7 nucleotides matching TRBD1. Germline V CDR1 and CDR2: SNHLY, FYNNEI. The trim removed 1 base at V and 8 bases at J, leaving 8 bases unmatched. The length of the CDR3 is 15 residues. The DNA for the CDR3 is TGTGCCAGCAGTGAAGAGGGCCAGGGGGTGGAGCCCCAGCATTTT. Amino acid sequence: CASSEEGQGVEPQHF. Using reference TRBV2 and TRBJ1-5 for the parts outside the CDR3, the full variable domain is EPEVTQTPSHQVTQMGQEVILRCVPISNHLYFYWYRQILGQKVEFLVSFYNNEISEKSEIFDDQFSVERPDGSNFTLKIRSTKLEDSAMYFCASSEEGQGVEPQHFGDGTRLSIL.

This chain joins TRBV28 and TRBJ1-2, with 8 bases matching TRBD1. Trimming removed 4 bases from V and 2 bases from J; junction bases left unmatched: 3. The CDR3 has 14 amino acids. Germline V gene lookup returns CDR1 MDHEN and CDR2 SYDVKM. The CDR3 region has the DNA TGTGCCAGCAGTTCTTGGACAGGGAACTATGGCTACACCTTC. Encoded protein: CASSSWTGNYGYTF.

This clonotype was seen at least ten times. The chain uses TRBV7-3 and TRBJ2-1; 9 bases agree with TRBD2. This CDR3 contains 17 residues. After removal of 5 bases from V and 7 bases from J, the junction contained 15 bases not matched to a gene. Germline CDR1 and CDR2: SGHTA and FQGTGA. As DNA, the CDR3 is TGTGCCAGCAGCCCCGACGGCAGGCGGGGGGGCCGAAATGAGCAGTTCTTC. Encoded protein: CASSPDGRRGGRNEQFF.

The rearrangement joins TRBV29-1 to TRBJ2-5; 9 nucleotides line up with TRBD1. The CDR3 is made up of 15 amino acids. The trim removed 3 bases at V and 4 bases at J, leaving 9 bases unmatched. Germline V gene data show CDR1 as SQVTM and CDR2 as ANQGSEA. CDR3 residues: CSVDMGQGRGETQYF. The DNA of the CDR3 is TGCAGCGTTGATATGGGACAGGGAAGGGGAGAGACCCAGTACTTC.

J is TRBJ1-1 and V is TRBV29-1, with D tentatively TRBD1 (5 bases). V lost 3 bases and J 2 bases, leaving 10 bases between the germline ends. The CDR3 has 13 amino acids. Germline loops: CDR1 SQVTM, CDR2 ANQGSEA. The CDR3 loop is CSVELGGNTEAFF. Written as DNA, the CDR3 is TGCAGCGTTGAGTTGGGGGGTAACACTGAAGCTTTCTTT.

The chain is built from TRBV6-6 and TRBJ2-7, with a weak D call TRBD1 (6 bases). Trimming removed 6 bases from V and 6 bases from J, with 24 bases in between. CDR1 and CDR2 from the germline V gene are MNHNY and SVGAGI (reference sequence). The CDR3 totals 16 residues. CDR3 in amino acids: CASRTTLGQIYCEQYF. In DNA, the CDR3 is TGTGCCAGCAGAACGACTTTGGGACAAATCTACTGCGAGCAGTACTTC.

This clonotype was counted a few times. The genes are TRBV7-9 and TRBJ2-4; TRBD1 agrees at 9 bases. The J call is doubtful: the DNA matches TRBJ2-7 better. The CDR3 spans 15 residues. Per germline, CDR1 SEHNR and CDR2 FQNEAQ (reference sequence). The CDR3 region has the DNA TGTGCCAGCAGCCCGTGGGACAGGGATTCCTACGAGCAGTACTTC. Protein: CASSPWDRDSYEQYF.

This clonotype was seen a few times. DNA for the CDR3: TGTGCCACCAGTGATTTCGGGGAGCAAGAGACCCAGTACTTC. Translation gives CATSDFGEQETQYF. V and J are TRBV24-1 and TRBJ2-5, with a weak D call TRBD2 (5 bases). Germline V gene sequence: CDR1 KGHDR, CDR2 SFDVKD. Deletions cut 1 base from V and 2 bases from J, with 7 bases between. This CDR3 contains 14 residues.

This clonotype was recorded many times. This chain connects TRBV6-4 to TRBJ1-2, with 7 bases identical to TRBD1. The CDR3 loop spans 14 amino acids. V was clipped by 2 bases and J by 4 bases; unmatched bases: 4. Germline lookup yields CDR1 MRHNA and CDR2 SNTAGT. This CDR3 reads CASSDRGQGYGYTF. CDR3 bases: TGTGCCAGCAGTGACAGGGGGCAAGGCTATGGCTACACCTTC.

This clonotype was counted between two and nine times. This rearrangement joins TRBV4-1 to TRBJ2-5; no reliable D call. There are 14 residues in the CDR3. V was clipped by 1 base and J by 5 bases, with 11 bases between them. CDR1 is MGHRA and CDR2 is YSYEKL in the germline V gene. In nucleotides, the CDR3 is TGCGCCAGCAGCCAAGGCCGGTTAGGGGAGACCCAGTACTTC. It yields the protein CASSQGRLGETQYF.

This clonotype was recorded a few times. This chain links TRBV29-1 with TRBJ1-5; D not resolved. This CDR3 has 12 amino acids. Germline lookup yields CDR1 SQVTM and CDR2 ANQGSEA. The CDR3 spells CGAGRINQPQHF. CDR3 sequence (DNA): TGCGGCGCGGGCAGGATCAATCAGCCCCAGCATTTT.

The chain combines TRBV5-1 with TRBJ2-1, with 7 positions matching TRBD2. The V segment lost 4 bases and the J segment 10 bases; nucleotides outside the gene matches: 20. CDR3 size: 17 residues. Germline values: CDR1 SGHRS, CDR2 YFSETQ. The CDR3 coding sequence is TGCGCCAGCAGCCCGAGCGTAATGGCGGCGGTAGCGGGCGAGCAGTTCTTC. Residues: CASSPSVMAAVAGEQFF.

This clonotype was seen more than once but under ten times. The V gene is TRBV21-1, the J gene TRBJ2-6; the table's D call TRBD1 went unverified against the DNA. TRBV21-1 is an annotated pseudogene. The CDR3 is 17 amino acids. This CDR3 reads CASSERTGRLGANVLTF. DNA for the CDR3: TGTGCCAGCAGCGAACGGACAGGAAGGCTTGGGGCCAACGTCCTGACTTTC.

CDR3 sequence (DNA): TGTGCCAGCAGTTACAGCGACAGCACAGATACGCAGTATTTT. As protein: CASSYSDSTDTQYF. V gene TRBV6-2 or TRBV6-3 combines with J gene TRBJ2-3; D is uncertain. CDR1 is MNHEY, CDR2 SVGEGT, per germline. V was shortened by 2 bases and J by 0 bases, with 6 bases between the two germline ends. The CDR3 length is 14 residues.

This clonotype came up many times. The gene calls are TRBV12-3 or TRBV12-4 and TRBJ2-7, with TRBD2 matching over 7 bases. With V trimmed by 6 bases and J by 3 bases, 14 bases remained unmatched. There are 16 residues in the CDR3. Here the CDR3 DNA reads TGTGCCAGCAGCCCCTGGCGGGGGTCCCCAGGCTACGAGCAGTACTTC. Translating gives CASSPWRGSPGYEQYF.

This clonotype was recorded a few times. The CDR3 coding sequence is TGCGCCAGCAGCTTGAAGTCTAGCACAGATACGCAGTATTTT. It translates to CASSLKSSTDTQYF. V gene TRBV5-1 combines with J gene TRBJ2-3; D is unresolved. Per germline, CDR1 SGHRS and CDR2 YFSETQ. The CDR3 contains 14 residues. V was pared by 1 base and J by 0 bases, with 6 bases between.

This clonotype came up a few times. The rearrangement links TRBV14 to TRBJ2-1; D is unclear. Trimming pared 7 bases from V and 5 bases from J, leaving 6 bases between. This CDR3 has 11 amino acids. In germline, CDR1 is SGHDN, CDR2 FVKESK. CDR3 residues: CASIPHNEQFF. The CDR3 DNA reads TGTGCCAGCATCCCCCACAATGAGCAGTTCTTC.

Only a few counts were recorded for this clonotype. Here the CDR3 DNA reads TGTGCCAGCAGAGCGGACAGGCCCCCCGAGCAGTACTTC. It codes for CASRADRPPEQYF. The rearrangement uses TRBV2 and TRBJ2-4; 7 positions match TRBD1. The J call could be wrong; TRBJ2-7 is a better fit for the DNA end. CDR3 length: 13 residues. Per germline, CDR1 SNHLY and CDR2 FYNNEI.

This rearrangement joins TRBV20-1 to TRBJ2-5, with D possibly being TRBD1 (6 bases). The CDR3 extends over 14 amino acids. Germline CDR1 is DFQATT and CDR2 is SNEGSKA (reference sequence). Trimming removed 0 bases at V and 2 bases at J, with 10 bases between. The DNA for the CDR3 is TGCAGTGCTAGAGATACCGGGACACAAGAGACCCAGTACTTC. It translates to CSARDTGTQETQYF.

This clonotype was detected a few times. The chain uses TRBV11-1 and TRBJ2-1, with 8 bases identical to TRBD2. CDR1 and CDR2 from the germline V gene are SGHAT and FQDESV (reference sequence). The V segment lost 6 bases and the J segment 0 bases; nucleotides outside the gene matches: 7. The CDR3 length is 16 residues. The CDR3 DNA reads as TGTGCCAGCAGTTCCTGGAGCGGGGGCTCCTACAATGAGCAGTTCTTC. This encodes CASSSWSGGSYNEQFF. Full variable domain (remainder filled in from reference TRBV11-1 and TRBJ2-1): EAEVAQSPRYKITEKSQAVAFWCDPISGHATLYWYRQILGQGPELLVQFQDESVVDDSQLPKDRFSAERLKGVDSTLKIQPAELGDSAMYLCASSSWSGGSYNEQFFGPGTRLTVL.